This TCR beta chain was captured in a study of early T cells in non-severe SARS-CoV-2 infection. MiXCR, applied by TCRdb to the 5' RACE reads, yields one record per CDR3 protein. The sample carries tens of thousands of distinct CDR3 sequences, roughly 9.1% recorded once. CDR1 and CDR2 (germline): SNHLY, FYNNEI. The CDR3 loop spans 16 amino acids. Trimming stripped 7 bases from V and 2 bases from J, with 18 bases between. J is TRBJ1-5 and V is TRBV2; D call uncertain. The clonotype originates from an adult who was a healthcare worker with PCR-confirmed SARS-CoV-2 infection or an uninfected control (not recorded which). This specimen was whole blood, taken at baseline. The CDR3 region is CASNLTPTKGNQPQHF. In nucleotides, the CDR3 is TGTGCCAGCAATCTGACACCTACTAAGGGCAATCAGCCCCAGCATTTT.